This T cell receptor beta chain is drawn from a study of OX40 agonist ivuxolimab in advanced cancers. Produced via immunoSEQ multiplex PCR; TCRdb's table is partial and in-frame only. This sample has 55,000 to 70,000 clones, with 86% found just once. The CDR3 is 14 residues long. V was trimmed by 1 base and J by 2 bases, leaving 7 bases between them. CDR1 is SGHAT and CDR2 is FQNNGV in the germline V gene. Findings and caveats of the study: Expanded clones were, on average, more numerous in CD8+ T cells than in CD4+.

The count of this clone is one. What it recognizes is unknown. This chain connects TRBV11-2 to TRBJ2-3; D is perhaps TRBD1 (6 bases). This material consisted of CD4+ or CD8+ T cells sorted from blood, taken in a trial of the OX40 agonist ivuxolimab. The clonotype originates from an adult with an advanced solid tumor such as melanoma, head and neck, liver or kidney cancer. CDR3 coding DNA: TGTGCCAGCAGCTTAGGGGGGCCCACAGATACGCAGTATTTT. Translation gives CASSLGGPTDTQYF.